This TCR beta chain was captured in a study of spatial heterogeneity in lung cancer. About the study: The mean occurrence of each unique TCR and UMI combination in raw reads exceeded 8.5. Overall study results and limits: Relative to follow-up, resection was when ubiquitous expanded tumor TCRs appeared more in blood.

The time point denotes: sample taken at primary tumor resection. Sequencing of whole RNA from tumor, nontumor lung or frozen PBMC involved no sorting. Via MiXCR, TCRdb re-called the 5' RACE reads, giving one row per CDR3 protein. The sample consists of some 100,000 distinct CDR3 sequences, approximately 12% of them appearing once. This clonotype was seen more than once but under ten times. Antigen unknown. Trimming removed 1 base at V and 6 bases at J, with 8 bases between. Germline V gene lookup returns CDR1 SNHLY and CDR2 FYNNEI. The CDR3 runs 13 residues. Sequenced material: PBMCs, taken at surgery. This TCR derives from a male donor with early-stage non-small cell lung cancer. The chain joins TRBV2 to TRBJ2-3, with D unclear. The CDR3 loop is CASSEEGGDTQYF. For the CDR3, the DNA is TGTGCCAGCAGTGAAGAGGGTGGGGATACGCAGTATTTT.